Reported below is one T cell receptor (beta chain). This record comes from a study of blood T cell repertoires in COVID-19. Study as a whole: Spain, Italy and the United States supplied samples that represented acute and convalescent COVID-19.

This CDR3 has 15 residues. Germline values: CDR1 SGHVS, CDR2 FNYEAQ. Trimming removed 5 bases from V and 5 bases from J, with 15 bases in between. As handled by the study authors: Estimated nucleated cell counts came from reference gene primer amplification. Measured with immunoSEQ multiplex PCR; TCRdb has only the in-frame clones, and not every one. The V and J calls and clone size were taken over from that table, and D and trimming were inferred from the DNA. The data contain about 160,000 clones, more than 75% of them singletons. J is TRBJ1-4 and V is TRBV7-6, with a tentative D call TRBD1 (6 bases). The specimen was peripheral blood. The clonotype comes from a man aged 18-30 years with acute or convalescent COVID-19. CDR3 in amino acids: CASSPVGGGNEKLFF. The CDR3 DNA reads TGTGCCAGCAGCCCCGTCGGGGGGGGCAATGAAAAACTGTTTTTT.